The clone carrying this T cell receptor beta chain was detected a few times. The source of the sample is a study of blood T cell repertoires in COVID-19. Study information: The study drew acute and convalescent COVID-19 samples from the United States, Italy and Spain. Nucleic acid was either cDNA or gDNA, and it came from T cells, B-cell-depleted T cells, or PBMCs.

TCRdb's table, derived via immunoSEQ multiplex PCR, lists solely in-frame clones and lacks some. The repertoire holds roughly 130,000 clones, with about 85% as singletons. The specimen was peripheral blood. The source of this sequence is a woman in her 70s with COVID-19, enrolled during active disease.

The CDR3 DNA reads as TGCGCCAGCAGAATGGACAGGGAAGTCCGGACCGGGGAGCTGTTTTTT. It encodes CASRMDREVRTGELFF. The V call is TRBV5-1, the J call TRBJ2-2; 8 bases line up with TRBD1. CDR3 size: 16 residues. With V trimmed by 5 bases and J by 5 bases, 11 bases remained unmatched. Germline CDR1 reads SGHRS; CDR2 reads YFSETQ.